The 3 T cell receptor beta chains given below trace back to one sample, sequenced in a study of identical twins. TCRdb re-derived calls from the 5' RACE reads in MiXCR, one entry per CDR3 protein. The sample includes some 900,000 distinct CDR3 sequences, more than 9% seen only once; the top ten take 1.5% to 2%. In addition, the sample was reused for a study of yellow fever vaccine responses in identical twins.

Sequencing input: PBMCs. Source of these receptors: a woman aged 18-29 years in good health.

The chain has TRBV4-1 and TRBJ2-1; 7 bases agree with TRBD2. CDR1 and CDR2 from the germline V gene are MGHRA and YSYEKL. Trimming took 5 bases from V and 8 from J; bases not matched to a gene: 9. This CDR3 is 14 amino acids long. The CDR3 region has the DNA TGCGCCAGCAGCTTTAGCGGGCCCCCGGATGAGCAGTTCTTC. Translation: CASSFSGPPDEQFF.

This clonotype was detected only a few times. The chain has TRBV7-2 and TRBJ2-1, with 13 bases aligning to TRBD2. J gave up 8 bases and V 7 bases, and 8 bases lay outside the gene matches. Germline CDR1 SGHTA, CDR2 FQGNSA. This CDR3 has 15 residues. The CDR3 nucleotides read TGTGCCAGCATCGCACTAGCGGGAGGGTCGGATGAGCAGTTCTTC. This sequence encodes CASIALAGGSDEQFF. Filled out from reference TRBV7-2 and TRBJ2-1, the complete variable domain reads GAGVSQSPSNKVTEKGKDVELRCDPISGHTALYWYRQSLGQGLEFLIYFQGNSAPDKSGLPSDRFSAERTGGSVSTLTIQRTQQEDSAVYLCASIALAGGSDEQFFGPGTRLTVL.

This clonotype was counted many times. The J gene is TRBJ2-7, the V gene TRBV12-3 or TRBV12-4; D ambiguous. The CDR3 sequence is 12 residues long. Between the trimmed V and J ends, which lost 0 bases and 6 bases, there was a span of 6 bases. The CDR3 DNA sequence: TGTGCCAGCAGTTTAGCGGGTCTCGAGCAGTACTTC. Its protein is CASSLAGLEQYF.